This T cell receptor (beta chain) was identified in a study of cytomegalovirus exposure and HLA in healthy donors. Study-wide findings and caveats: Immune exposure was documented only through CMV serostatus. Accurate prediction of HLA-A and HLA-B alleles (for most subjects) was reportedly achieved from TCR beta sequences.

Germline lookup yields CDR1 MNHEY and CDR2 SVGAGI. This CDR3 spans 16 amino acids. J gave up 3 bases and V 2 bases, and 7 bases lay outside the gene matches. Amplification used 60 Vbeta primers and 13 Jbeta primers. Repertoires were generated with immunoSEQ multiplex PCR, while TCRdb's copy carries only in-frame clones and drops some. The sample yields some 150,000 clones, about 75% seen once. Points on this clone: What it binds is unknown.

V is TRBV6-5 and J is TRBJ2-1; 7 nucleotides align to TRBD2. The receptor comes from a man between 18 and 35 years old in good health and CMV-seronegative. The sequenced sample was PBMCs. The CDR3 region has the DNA TGTGCCAGCAGTTACGGCGGGAGAGGCTACTACAATGAGCAGTTCTTC. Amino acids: CASSYGGRGYYNEQFF.